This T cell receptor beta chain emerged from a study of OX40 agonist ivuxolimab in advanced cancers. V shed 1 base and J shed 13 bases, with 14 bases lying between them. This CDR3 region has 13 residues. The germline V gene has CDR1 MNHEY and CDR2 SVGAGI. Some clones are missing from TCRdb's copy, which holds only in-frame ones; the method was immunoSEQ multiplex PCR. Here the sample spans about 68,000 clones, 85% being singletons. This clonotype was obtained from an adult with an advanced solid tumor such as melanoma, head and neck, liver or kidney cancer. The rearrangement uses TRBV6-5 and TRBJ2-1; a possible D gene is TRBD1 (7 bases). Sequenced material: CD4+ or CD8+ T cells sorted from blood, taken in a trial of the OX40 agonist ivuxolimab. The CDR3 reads CASSYFPGGRQFF. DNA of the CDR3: TGTGCCAGCAGTTACTTCCCAGGGGGGCGTCAGTTCTTC.